These 8 T cell receptor beta chains share one sample of origin, sequenced in a study of blood T cell repertoires in COVID-19 (dated by TCRdb to about 2020). The library was prepared using the immunoSEQ multiplex PCR assay. TCRdb retrieved this table from immuneACCESS and kept in-frame rearrangements only. Not all clones are present; in checked studies, unresolved V genes account for under half, and no reason is known for the remainder. Across this sample there are fewer than 120,000 clones, with roughly 82% seen only once. Clones ranked in the top ten supply about 17% of the sample. Sequencing was carried out using peripheral blood. Receptors originate from a woman in her fifties or sixties with acute or convalescent COVID-19.

V usage is TRBV11-2 and J usage is TRBJ2-6; 11 nucleotides match TRBD1. Germline CDR1 and CDR2: SGHAT and FQNNGV. The CDR3 runs to 14 residues. Trimming at V came to 10 bases and at J to 11 bases, leaving 10 bases not matched to a gene. The CDR3 spells CATSRTGGEDVLTF. The CDR3 DNA is TGTGCCACCTCCAGGACAGGGGGCGAAGACGTCCTGACTTTC.

The gene calls are TRBV11-2 and TRBJ2-3; unclear D gene. Germline CDR1 and CDR2: SGHAT and FQNNGV. Trimming stripped 2 bases from V and 0 bases from J, with 3 bases between. This CDR3 spans 13 amino acids. In nucleotides, the CDR3 is TGTGCCAGCAGCTTACAGAGCACAGATACGCAGTATTTT. Protein product: CASSLQSTDTQYF.

V usage is TRBV7-2 and J usage is TRBJ1-4; D remains unclear. Germline CDR1 reads SGHTA; CDR2 reads FQGNSA. This CDR3 is built from 17 residues. Trimming pared 5 bases from V and 0 bases from J, leaving 16 bases between. The CDR3, as DNA: TGTGCCAGCAGCCTAATATCCACCGGAGCAACTAATGAAAAACTGTTTTTT. As protein: CASSLISTGATNEKLFF.

The chain has TRBV9 and TRBJ1-3; possible D gene TRBD1, 6 bases. Per germline, CDR1 SGDLS and CDR2 YYNGEE. The CDR3 consists of 15 residues. V was trimmed by 0 bases and J by 5 bases, leaving 12 bases between them. CDR3 sequence reads: CASSVAQTGRNTIYF. The CDR3 DNA reads as TGTGCCAGCAGCGTAGCCCAGACAGGACGAAACACCATATATTTT.

The CDR3 here is CASRPGLAAGTQYF. Written as DNA, the CDR3 is TGTGCCAGCAGACCGGGACTAGCGGCGGGTACGCAGTATTTT. The rearrangement joins TRBV3-1 (or the pseudogene TRBV3-2) to TRBJ2-3; 11 nucleotides agree with TRBD2. In germline, CDR1 is LGHDT, CDR2 YNNKEL (reference sequence). The CDR3 is 14 residues long. The V gene end was trimmed by 6 bases and the J gene end by 8 bases; junction bases not matched to a gene: 7.

The chain has TRBV24-1 and TRBJ2-5, with 9 bases lining up with TRBD2. The CDR3 loop spans 15 amino acids. V trimming: 4 bases; J trimming: 4 bases; junction bases outside the gene matches: 6. The germline V gene encodes CDR1 KGHDR and CDR2 SFDVKD. DNA for the CDR3: TGTGCCACCAGTGACCCAGCGGGGGGAGGAGAGACCCAGTACTTC. Protein: CATSDPAGGGETQYF.

The V call is TRBV7-2, the J call TRBJ1-2; TRBD1 matches at 7 bases. Trimming removed 1 base from V and 4 bases from J; junction bases left unmatched: 9. The CDR3 runs 16 residues. Germline lookup yields CDR1 SGHTA and CDR2 FQGNSA. CDR3 in DNA: TGTGCCAGCAGCTTAGAGACGAGGGGGCAGGGCTATGGCTACACCTTC. It yields the protein CASSLETRGQGYGYTF.

The V gene is TRBV12-3 or TRBV12-4, the J gene TRBJ2-5; possibly TRBD1 for D (6 bases). This CDR3 spans 13 amino acids. V was shortened by 6 bases and J by 5 bases, with 13 bases between the two germline ends. The CDR3 DNA reads TGTGCCAGCAGCGACACTGACAGGGAGACCCAGTACTTC. Translation gives CASSDTDRETQYF.